This TCR beta chain was retrieved from a study of blood T cell repertoires in COVID-19. About the research overall: The United States, Italy and Spain provided the acute and convalescent COVID-19 samples. From T cells, B-cell-depleted T cells, or PBMCs came the material, which was cDNA or gDNA.

Authors' processing steps: Amplified reference gene primers provided the basis for estimating nucleated cell counts. Only in-frame clones appear in the TCRdb table, and some are missing; sequencing was by immunoSEQ multiplex PCR. V, J and clone size are taken as reported in that table, and D and trimming were inferred from the DNA itself. The sample consists of 150,000 to 200,000 clones, approximately 80% of them appearing once. Germline lookup yields CDR1 MGHRA and CDR2 YSYEKL. Between the trimmed V and J ends, which lost 5 bases and 0 bases, there was a span of 11 bases. The CDR3 extends over 15 amino acids.

The source is a human donor in a cohort sampled during active COVID-19. The J gene is TRBJ1-5, the V gene TRBV4-1; weak D call: TRBD1 (6 bases). Source material: peripheral blood. CDR3 DNA: TGCGCCAGCAGCATACGGACAGATAGCAATCAGCCCCAGCATTTT. Amino acid sequence: CASSIRTDSNQPQHF.